In its sample, the clone carrying this T cell receptor beta chain was seen once. The length of the CDR3 is 15 residues. The data were obtained in a study of blood T cell repertoires in COVID-19. Study context: The origin of the acute and convalescent COVID-19 samples was the United States, Italy and Spain. Sources were T cells, B-cell-depleted T cells, or PBMCs; the material itself was cDNA or gDNA.

In the original processing: Counts of nucleated cells, estimated from reference gene primer amplification, were obtained. The method was immunoSEQ multiplex PCR; TCRdb's version includes in-frame clones alone and lacks a portion of them. V, J and clone size derive from that table, while D and trimming were established from the DNA sequence. The repertoire holds about 80,000 clones, with 80% to 85% as singletons. Input material: peripheral blood. The V gene is TRBV21-1, the J gene TRBJ1-4. TRBV21-1 is a recognized pseudogene. This clonotype originated in a woman in her seventies with acute or convalescent COVID-19. This chain's CDR3 is CASSKRGREDEKLFF. DNA of the CDR3: TGTGCCAGCAGCAAACGTGGCAGGGAGGATGAAAAACTGTTTTTT.